This entry lists 8 T cell receptor beta chains sequenced from one sample in a study of blood T cell repertoires in COVID-19. TCRdb keeps only in-frame clones here, not all; method: immunoSEQ multiplex PCR. Here the sample spans about 180,000 clones, approximately 85% being singletons. The source material was PBMCs or T cells enriched from blood (not recorded which). The receptor source for this set is a woman aged 30 to 39 who had recovered from COVID-19.

The gene calls are TRBV7-8 and TRBJ2-3; weak D call: TRBD1 (5 bases). The CDR3 consists of 15 residues. Trimming pared 4 bases from V and 0 bases from J, leaving 11 bases between. CDR1 and CDR2 from the germline V gene are SGHVS and FQNEAQ. The CDR3 here is CASSYQGGSTDTQYF. The CDR3 DNA reads TGTGCCAGCAGCTATCAGGGCGGTAGCACAGATACGCAGTATTTT. Full variable domain (remainder filled in from reference TRBV7-8 and TRBJ2-3): GAGVSQSPRYKVAKRGQDVALRCDPISGHVSLFWYQQALGQGPEFLTYFQNEAQLDKSGLPSDRFFAERPEGSVSTLKIQRTQQEDSAVYLCASSYQGGSTDTQYFGPGTRLTVL.

The chain links TRBV5-5 to TRBJ2-1, with unresolved D. Germline CDR1 reads SGHKS; CDR2 reads YYEKEE (reference sequence). Deletions cut 0 bases from V and 6 bases from J, with 10 bases between. The CDR3 is 14 residues long. CDR3 amino acids: CASSLATRSNEQFF. CDR3 bases: TGTGCCAGCAGCTTGGCAACACGCTCCAATGAGCAGTTCTTC. Filled out from reference TRBV5-5 and TRBJ2-1, the complete variable domain reads DAGVTQSPTHLIKTRGQQVTLRCSPISGHKSVSWYQQVLGQGPQFIFQYYEKEERGRGNFPDRFSARQFPNYSSELNVNALLLGDSALYLCASSLATRSNEQFFGPGTRLTVL.

The chain recombines TRBV12-3 or TRBV12-4 with TRBJ2-1; weak D call: TRBD2 (6 bases). V was clipped by 2 bases and J by 8 bases, with 10 bases between them. This CDR3 is built from 13 residues. The CDR3 sequence is CASSLTGVHEQFF. The CDR3 bases are TGTGCCAGCAGTTTAACGGGGGTACATGAGCAGTTCTTC.

This clone occurred once. The rearrangement joins TRBV30 to TRBJ2-7, with 7 bases that match TRBD2. Germline V lookup: CDR1 GTSNPN, CDR2 SVGIG (reference sequence). The CDR3 covers 16 residues. The ends lost 3 bases at V and 1 base at J; junction bases unmatched: 12. CDR3 DNA sequence: TGTGCCTGGAGCGGCTCGAGGACTAGAGCTTCCTACGAGCAGTACTTC. Its translation: CAWSGSRTRASYEQYF.

This rearrangement joins TRBV6-5 to TRBJ1-1, with no clear D. Trimming took off 2 bases at V and 6 bases at J, with 19 bases between the two ends. The CDR3 loop spans 16 amino acids. Germline values: CDR1 MNHEY, CDR2 SVGAGI. The CDR3 nucleotides are TGTGCCAGCAGTTACACGTTGAGACATTTTAACGCTGAAGCTTTCTTT. Encoded protein: CASSYTLRHFNAEAFF.

This sequence joins TRBV19 and TRBJ1-6, with D possibly being TRBD1 (6 bases). Germline V gene sequence: CDR1 LNHDA, CDR2 SQIVND (reference sequence). There are 14 residues in the CDR3. V was cut by 6 bases and J by 7 bases, with 13 bases left in between. In DNA, the CDR3 is TGTGCCAGTAGCCCGGACAGAAGAAATTCACCCCTCCACTTT. Amino acid sequence: CASSPDRRNSPLHF. The full variable domain, completed using reference TRBV19 and TRBJ1-6, is DGGITQSPKYLFRKEGQNVTLSCEQNLNHDAMYWYRQDPGQGLRLIYYSQIVNDFQKGDIAEGYSVSREKKESFPLTVTSAQKNPTAFYLCASSPDRRNSPLHFGNGTRLTVT.

This clone has more than one count but fewer than ten. The genes are TRBV5-4 and TRBJ2-2, with D perhaps TRBD2 (5 bases). This CDR3 has 15 residues. V dropped 5 bases and J dropped 1 base, with 12 bases sitting between them. The germline V gene has CDR1 SGHNT and CDR2 YYREEE (reference sequence). CDR3 coding DNA: TGTGCCAGCAGGACGGGCGGAGGGAACACCGGGGAGCTGTTTTTT. Translation: CASRTGGGNTGELFF. Based on the CDR3 plus reference TRBV5-4 and TRBJ2-2, the full variable domain is ETGVTQSPTHLIKTRGQQVTLRCSSQSGHNTVSWYQQALGQGPQFIFQYYREEENGRGNFPPRFSGLQFPNYSSELNVNALELDDSALYLCASRTGGGNTGELFFGEGSRLTVL.

This chain links TRBV28 with TRBJ1-3, with TRBD1 matching 7 bases. The CDR3 extends over 16 amino acids. Trimming removed 8 bases from V and 0 bases from J; junction bases left unmatched: 10. Germline V gene sequence: CDR1 MDHEN, CDR2 SYDVKM. DNA for the CDR3: TGTGCCAGCGGGATCACCGGGACAGCCTCTGGAAACACCATATATTTT. This codes for CASGITGTASGNTIYF. The complete variable domain, with remaining parts taken from reference TRBV28 and TRBJ1-3, reads DVKVTQSSRYLVKRTGEKVFLECVQDMDHENMFWYRQDPGLGLRLIYFSYDVKMKEKGDIPEGYSVSREKKERFSLILESASTNQTSMYLCASGITGTASGNTIYFGEGSWLTVV.